The clone carrying this T cell receptor beta chain was observed once. Its matching antigen is unknown. This entry comes from a study of cytomegalovirus exposure and HLA in healthy donors. The length of the CDR3 is 14 residues. Trimming left V 1 base short and J 5 bases short, with 10 bases between. Germline V gene lookup returns CDR1 LGHNA and CDR2 YSLEER. The PCR was carried out with 60 Vbeta primers and 13 Jbeta primers. Only in-frame clones appear in the TCRdb table, and some are missing; sequencing was by immunoSEQ multiplex PCR. The profile covers fewer than 200,000 clones, with about 79% appearing a single time and about 0.69% taken by the ten largest. General observations from the study: In a later analysis, an Asian-associated ancestry cluster reportedly showed fewer N-insertions than the approximately 700-donor mean. V- and J-gene trimming in TCR beta was tied to a missense DCLRE1C variant by an analysis performed later. From TCR beta sequences, most subjects' HLA-A and HLA-B alleles were reportedly predicted accurately. In a later analysis, TCR association rates varied by HLA locus: DRB1 most, HLA-C fewest.

The sequence was collected from a female donor in good health and CMV-seronegative. The sequenced material came from PBMCs. The chain couples TRBV4-3 to TRBJ2-3, with D perhaps TRBD2 (5 bases). DNA of the CDR3: TGCGCCAGCAGCCAAGTCGCCCGGGGAGATACGCAGTATTTT. Translated, it gives CASSQVARGDTQYF.